This passage covers 5 T cell receptor beta chains from one sample sequenced in a study of T-cell reconstitution after alpha-beta-depleted transplantation in children. Unique molecular identifiers tagged the TCRbeta library. TCRdb redid the calling of the PCR reads with MiXCR, one entry per CDR3 protein. The sample lists over 90,000 distinct CDR3 sequences; around 7% were seen once. Specimen: PBMCs, collected before TCRalphabeta/CD19-depleted stem cell transplant. The receptors stem from a boy aged 2 to 10 with acute lymphoblastic leukemia, due to receive a stem cell transplant.

The gene calls are TRBV4-1 and TRBJ1-1, with 12 bases fitting TRBD1. This CDR3 is built from 13 residues. V was clipped by 6 bases and J by 12 bases; unmatched bases: 8. Germline lookup yields CDR1 MGHRA and CDR2 YSYEKL. The chain's CDR3 is CASRGQGALTTFF. The CDR3 DNA reads TGCGCCAGCAGGGGACAGGGGGCGCTTACAACTTTCTTT.

This clonotype was recorded a few times. The chain employs TRBV18 and TRBJ1-6; 7 bases match TRBD1. Germline lookup yields CDR1 KGHSH and CDR2 LQKENI. There are 19 residues in the CDR3. The ends lost 2 bases at V and 7 bases at J; junction bases unmatched: 17. This chain's CDR3 is CASSPKLMYSGQLNSPLHF. As DNA, the CDR3 is TGTGCCAGCTCACCAAAGTTAATGTATTCGGGACAGTTGAATTCACCCCTCCACTTT.

This clonotype was counted ten times or more. This chain uses TRBV20-1 with TRBJ2-3, with D perhaps TRBD2 (5 bases). The V gene lost 0 bases and the J gene lost 1 base, with 11 bases spanning the gap. The CDR3 is made up of 15 amino acids. Germline V CDR1 and CDR2: DFQATT, SNEGSKA (reference sequence). CDR3 loop: CSARERRLRTDTQYF. In DNA form, the CDR3 reads TGCAGTGCTAGAGAGAGGAGACTACGCACAGATACGCAGTATTTT.

The chain employs TRBV7-9 and TRBJ2-5; a weak D match, TRBD1 (6 bases). The CDR3 runs 12 residues. In germline, CDR1 is SEHNR, CDR2 FQNEAQ (reference sequence). Trimming took off 6 bases at V and 2 bases at J, with 7 bases between the two ends. Here the CDR3 reads CASRDSQETQYF. As DNA, the CDR3 is TGTGCCAGCAGGGACAGTCAAGAGACCCAGTACTTC.

This clonotype showed up many times. J is TRBJ2-5 and V is TRBV20-1, with D unclear. CDR1 is DFQATT, CDR2 SNEGSKA, per germline (reference sequence). Trimming took off 1 base at V and 5 bases at J, with 8 bases between the two ends. The CDR3 spans 12 residues. The CDR3 region has the DNA TGCAGTGCTAGAGTCAAAGACGAGACCCAGTACTTC. Its protein product is CSARVKDETQYF.